This T cell receptor (beta chain) was retrieved from a study of shared clonotypes between healthy human individuals. The wider study: Per donor, CD8 memory used one plate, CD8 naive used two, CD4 memory used three and CD4 naive used three. Study results and limitations: Across a handful of donors, naive CD4 shared roughly 5.2%, naive CD8 around 3.8%, memory CD4 roughly 2.1%, memory CD8 about 0.4%. Against clonotypes common to all four donors, non-shared ones had lower generation probabilities.

The assay was immunoSEQ multiplex PCR, and TCRdb's table has in-frame clones only and misses some. This sample has roughly 1,800,000 clones, with approximately 95% found just once. Terminally differentiated effector memory CD45RA+ cells were left out of the naive CD8 fraction, which was CD45RO-negative and positively selected for CCR7. Between the trimmed V and J ends, which lost 0 bases and 4 bases, there was a span of 12 bases. Per germline, CDR1 SGHDT and CDR2 YYEEEE. This CDR3 has 15 residues. A word on this clone: Its target is not known.

The V and J genes are TRBV5-6 and TRBJ2-3; D perhaps matches TRBD2 (6 bases). The origin of this receptor is a man aged 18 to 30 in good health. The specimen was naive CD8+ T cells sorted from blood. CDR3 sequence reads: CASSLASAGPDTQYF. In DNA, the CDR3 is TGTGCCAGCAGCTTGGCCTCAGCGGGCCCAGATACGCAGTATTTT.